This is a list of T cell receptor beta chains from one sample in a study of blood T cell repertoires in COVID-19. TCRdb's copy holds only in-frame clones and misses some; the assay was immunoSEQ multiplex PCR. This table holds roughly 340,000 clones, about 87% found once. Source material: PBMCs or T cells enriched from blood (not recorded which). The receptors were sampled from a man aged 35 to 55 in a cohort exposed to, infected with or recovered from COVID-19 (not recorded which). Both conserved end residues are part of each CDR3. The D gene is left open where the match is weak. Not every row has a clone size; where given, it reads once, few, many or a size class.

V gene	J gene	clone size	D gene	CDR3 protein	CDR3 DNA
TRBV20-1	TRBJ2-3	once	.	CSAPDSATQYF	TGCAGTGCACCAGACAGCGCCACGCAGTATTTT
TRBV28	TRBJ2-7	.	TRBD2	CASGTSGSVHYEQYF	TGTGCCAGCGGGACTAGCGGGAGCGTCCACTACGAGCAGTACTTC
TRBV30	TRBJ1-3	.	.	CAWSPARTPSGNTIYF	TGTGCCTGGAGCCCCGCCCGGACTCCTTCTGGAAACACCATATATTTT
TRBV28	TRBJ2-7	.	TRBD2	CASGRAEQYF	TGTGCCAGCGGGAGGGCTGAGCAGTACTTC
TRBV5-6	TRBJ1-4	.	TRBD1	CASSLVGGPTNEKLFF	TGTGCCAGCAGTCTAGTAGGGGGCCCGACTAATGAAAAACTGTTTTTT
TRBV7-9	TRBJ2-2	.	.	CASSLRNTGELFF	TGTGCCAGCAGTCTCAGGAACACCGGGGAGCTGTTTTTT
TRBV3-1/TRBV3-2	TRBJ1-1	few	TRBD1	CASSQVSRGTEAFF	TGTGCCAGCAGCCAAGTTTCCAGGGGGACTGAAGCTTTCTTT
TRBV6-5	TRBJ2-7	.	.	CASSGDTGSYEQYF	TGTGCCAGCAGCGGGGACACCGGATCCTACGAGCAGTACTTC
TRBV27	TRBJ2-5	.	TRBD2	CASRRAGGGWETQYF	TGTGCCAGCCGACGAGCGGGAGGAGGTTGGGAGACCCAGTACTTC
TRBV12-5	TRBJ2-1	.	TRBD1	CASGPTKQGARVDEQFF	TGTGCTAGTGGCCCAACGAAACAGGGGGCGCGGGTGGATGAGCAGTTCTTC
TRBV19	TRBJ1-1	once	.	CASSYSTNTEAFF	TGTGCCAGTAGTTACAGTACGAACACTGAAGCTTTCTTT
TRBV27	TRBJ1-1	.	TRBD1	CASSPNPGTGGKAFF	TGTGCCAGCAGCCCCAATCCCGGGACAGGGGGCAAAGCTTTCTTT
TRBV5-1	TRBJ2-6	.	TRBD1	CASSLSEGQGTAGANVLTF	TGCGCCAGCAGCTTGTCCGAGGGACAGGGGACGGCTGGGGCCAACGTCCTGACTTTC
TRBV19	TRBJ2-2	.	TRBD1	CASSIAATGANTGELFF	TGTGCCAGTAGTATAGCGGCCACAGGGGCGAACACCGGGGAGCTGTTTTTT
TRBV5-1	TRBJ2-1	once	.	CASSLGEIRFNEQFF	TGCGCCAGCAGCTTGGGAGAAATCAGGTTCAATGAGCAGTTCTTC
TRBV12-5	TRBJ2-2	.	.	CATSREYTGELFF	TGTGCTACCTCTCGGGAGTATACCGGGGAGCTGTTTTTT
TRBV28	TRBJ2-7	.	.	CASSLSSESSYEQYF	TGTGCCAGCAGTTTAAGTAGTGAAAGCTCCTACGAGCAGTACTTC
TRBV4-1	TRBJ2-5	.	TRBD2	CASSQDSGRGVQETQYF	TGCGCCAGCAGCCAAGATAGCGGGAGGGGGGTACAAGAGACCCAGTACTTC
TRBV5-1	TRBJ1-1	.	TRBD1	CASSLRQGTGLAFF	TGCGCCAGCAGCTTGAGGCAGGGGACAGGGTTAGCTTTCTTT
TRBV9	TRBJ2-2	.	.	CASSVEAGGTGELFF	TGTGCCAGCAGCGTGGAAGCGGGTGGCACCGGGGAGCTGTTTTTT
TRBV7-2	TRBJ1-1	.	.	CASSPRQVNTEAFF	TGTGCCAGCAGCCCGCGACAGGTGAACACTGAAGCTTTCTTT
TRBV11-2	TRBJ2-7	.	.	CASSQNYEQYF	TGTGCCAGCAGCCAAAATTACGAGCAGTACTTC
TRBV9	TRBJ2-5	once	.	CASSVALDRGQETQYF	TGTGCCAGCAGCGTAGCCCTCGACCGGGGGCAAGAGACCCAGTACTTC
TRBV5-1	TRBJ1-2	once	.	CASSLAAGQDYGYTF	TGCGCCAGCAGCTTGGCCGCAGGGCAGGACTATGGCTACACCTTC
TRBV5-4	TRBJ2-3	.	.	CASTSADTQYF	TGTGCCAGCACCTCCGCAGATACGCAGTATTTT
TRBV5-5	TRBJ2-1	.	TRBD1	CASSFRGQVGSYNEQFF	TGTGCCAGCAGCTTTAGGGGACAGGTGGGCTCCTACAATGAGCAGTTCTTC
TRBV5-1	TRBJ2-1	.	TRBD1	CASSSSGQGRTDEQFF	TGCGCCAGCAGCTCCTCGGGACAGGGGAGAACGGATGAGCAGTTCTTC
TRBV7-9	TRBJ2-1	.	TRBD2	CASSLDSGLAGAEQFF	TGTGCCAGCAGCTTAGACTCGGGACTAGCTGGCGCTGAGCAGTTCTTC
TRBV6-5	TRBJ2-4	once	TRBD2	CASTGLGIDIQYF	TGTGCCAGCACGGGACTAGGTATAGACATTCAGTACTTC
TRBV21-1	TRBJ2-2	.	.	CASSKCSSLKSGELFF	TGTGCCAGCAGCAAATGTAGCTCCCTGAAATCCGGGGAGCTGTTTTTT
TRBV28	TRBJ2-7	.	TRBD1	CASCSPGQGNEQYF	TGTGCCAGCTGCTCACCGGGACAGGGTAACGAGCAGTACTTC
TRBV2	TRBJ2-7	.	.	CASGLQVNEQYF	TGTGCCAGCGGTCTACAGGTCAACGAGCAGTACTTC
TRBV9	TRBJ2-3	.	TRBD1	CASSVVGRGLADTQYF	TGTGCCAGCAGCGTAGTAGGCAGGGGGCTCGCTGATACGCAGTATTTT
TRBV28	TRBJ2-5	once	.	CASSLLQVQETQYF	TGTGCCAGCAGTTTATTACAGGTCCAAGAGACCCAGTACTTC
TRBV7-4	TRBJ1-5	.	TRBD1	CASRRTGTDSNQPQHF	TGTGCCAGCAGGCGAACCGGGACAGATAGCAATCAGCCCCAGCATTTT
TRBV7-2	TRBJ1-1	.	.	CASSSKLRQPMNTEAFF	TGTGCCAGCAGCTCCAAACTACGGCAACCTATGAACACTGAAGCTTTCTTT
TRBV11-2	TRBJ1-2	.	TRBD1	CASSPGTGGSGYTF	TGTGCCAGCAGCCCTGGGACAGGGGGCTCTGGCTACACCTTC
TRBV5-8	TRBJ1-4	.	.	CASSLGQSNEKLFF	TGTGCCAGCAGCTTGGGTCAGTCTAATGAAAAACTGTTTTTT
TRBV6-1	TRBJ2-2	.	.	CASSEKGSTGELFF	TGTGCCAGCAGTGAGAAAGGGAGCACCGGGGAGCTGTTTTTT
TRBV7-2	TRBJ1-2	.	.	CASSFGTGNFGGYTF	TGTGCCAGCAGCTTTGGTACGGGGAACTTTGGCGGCTACACCTTC
TRBV28	TRBJ2-3	.	.	CASSLQGGTDTQYF	TGTGCCAGCAGTTTGCAGGGGGGTACAGATACGCAGTATTTT
TRBV2	TRBJ2-2	.	TRBD1	CASRSPGTGGGGELFF	TGTGCCAGCAGATCCCCTGGGACAGGGGGCGGCGGGGAGCTGTTTTTT
TRBV19	TRBJ2-2	few	.	CASNIGGLGTGELFF	TGTGCCAGTAACATTGGAGGGTTGGGCACCGGGGAGCTGTTTTTT
TRBV2	TRBJ2-3	.	TRBD2	CASRRGTSGKPNTQYF	TGTGCCAGCAGACGGGGGACTAGCGGGAAACCTAATACGCAGTATTTT
TRBV28	TRBJ2-7	.	.	CASSLGAAASYEQYF	TGTGCCAGCAGTTTGGGGGCGGCAGCCTCCTACGAGCAGTACTTC
TRBV10-3	TRBJ2-1	few	TRBD2	CAIGAGGTYNEQFF	TGTGCCATCGGGGCGGGAGGGACCTACAATGAGCAGTTCTTC
TRBV29-1	TRBJ1-3	.	.	CSVDGNGNTIYF	TGCAGCGTGGACGGGAATGGAAACACCATATATTTT
TRBV7-2	TRBJ1-2	once	TRBD1	CASSESRTGLNVYTF	TGTGCCAGCAGCGAAAGTCGGACAGGCCTAAATGTCTACACCTTC
TRBV28	TRBJ2-7	few	TRBD2	CASRAGIDEQYF	TGTGCCAGCCGAGCGGGAATCGACGAGCAGTACTTC
TRBV5-1	TRBJ1-6	.	.	CASRLPSSYNSPLHF	TGCGCCAGCAGGTTGCCGAGCTCCTATAATTCACCCCTCCACTTT
TRBV27	TRBJ1-2	.	TRBD1	CASSFQGAAYGYTF	TGTGCCAGCAGTTTTCAGGGGGCGGCCTATGGCTACACCTTC
TRBV7-2	TRBJ2-7	few	.	CASSSLQGTYEQYF	TGTGCCAGCAGCTCTTTACAGGGTACCTACGAGCAGTACTTC
TRBV27	TRBJ1-2	.	.	CASSPVGTGSGTF	.